The source of this T cell receptor (beta chain) is a study of blood T cell repertoires in COVID-19. The assay was immunoSEQ multiplex PCR, and TCRdb's table has in-frame clones only and misses some. The sample includes 200,000 to 300,000 clones, 85% to 90% of them seen just once. The CDR3 runs to 14 residues. V was clipped by 0 bases and J by 6 bases, with 11 bases between them. The germline V gene encodes CDR1 LGHDT and CDR2 YNNKEL (reference sequence). This sequence originates from a woman in her thirties or forties with acute or convalescent COVID-19. The V call is TRBV3-1 (or the pseudogene TRBV3-2), the J call TRBJ1-2; D is perhaps TRBD1 (6 bases). Sequencing was carried out using peripheral blood. CDR3 amino acids: CASSQEFRDNGYTF. Written as DNA, the CDR3 is TGTGCCAGCAGCCAAGAGTTCCGGGACAATGGCTACACCTTC.